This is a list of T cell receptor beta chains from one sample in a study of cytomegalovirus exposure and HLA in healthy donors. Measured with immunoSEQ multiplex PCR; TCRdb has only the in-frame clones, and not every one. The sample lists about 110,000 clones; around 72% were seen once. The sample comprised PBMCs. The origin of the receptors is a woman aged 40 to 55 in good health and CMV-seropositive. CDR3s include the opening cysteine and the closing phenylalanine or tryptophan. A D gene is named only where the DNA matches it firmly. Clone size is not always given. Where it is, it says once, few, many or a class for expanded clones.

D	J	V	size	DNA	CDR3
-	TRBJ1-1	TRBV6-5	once	TGTGCCAGCAGTTCACGGGGGTCGAACACTGAAGCTTTCTTT	CASSSRGSNTEAFF
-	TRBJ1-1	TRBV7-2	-	TGTGCCAGCAGGACCTCGGAGGGCTCTACTGAAGCTTTCTTT	CASRTSEGSTEAFF
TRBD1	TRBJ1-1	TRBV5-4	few	TGTGCCAGCAGCTTCCGGGACAGGTGGTGGGAAGCTTTCTTT	CASSFRDRWWEAFF
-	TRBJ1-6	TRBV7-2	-	TGTGCCAGCAGCTCAGATTCACCCCTCCACTTT	CASSSDSPLHF
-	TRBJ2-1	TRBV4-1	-	TGCGCCAGCAGCCAAGACAGGGTGGGCAATGAGCAGTTCTTC	CASSQDRVGNEQFF
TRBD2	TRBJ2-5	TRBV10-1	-	TGCGCCAGCAGTGAGGAATGGGACTACAGAATACAAGAGACCCAGTACTTC	CASSEEWDYRIQETQYF
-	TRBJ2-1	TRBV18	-	TGTGCCAGCTCACCACGTCGGGGGACCCCTTCTGAGCAGTTCTTC	CASSPRRGTPSEQFF
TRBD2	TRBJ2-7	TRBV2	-	TGTGCCAGCAGGGGGGGACTAGCGCCGACCTACGAGCAGTACTTC	CASRGGLAPTYEQYF
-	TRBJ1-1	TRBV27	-	TGTGCCAGCAGTTTATGGCAGAAGAACACTGAAGCTTTCTTT	CASSLWQKNTEAFF
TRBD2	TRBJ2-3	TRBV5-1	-	TGCGCCAGCAGCGCGGGGGGTGCAGGCGGGGATACGCAGTATTTT	CASSAGGAGGDTQYF
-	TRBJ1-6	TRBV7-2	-	TGTGCCAGCAGCTTAGACAGGCTGGGAAATTCACCCCTCCACTTT	CASSLDRLGNSPLHF
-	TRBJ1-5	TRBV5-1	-	TGCGCCAGCAGCTCCTTGGGGGAGGACAATCAGCCCCAGCATTTT	CASSSLGEDNQPQHF
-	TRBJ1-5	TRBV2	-	TGTGCCAGCAGTGTCGGACTTCGGGTATTGCAGCCCCAGCATTTT	CASSVGLRVLQPQHF
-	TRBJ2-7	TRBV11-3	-	TGTGCCAGCAGCTCCCGAGCGGGTCTCTCCTACGAGCAGTACTTC	CASSSRAGLSYEQYF
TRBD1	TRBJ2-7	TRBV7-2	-	TGTGCCAGCAGCTCAAAAGCCGGGACAGGGTATAAGCAGTACTTC	CASSSKAGTGYKQYF
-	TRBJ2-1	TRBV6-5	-	TGTGCCAGCAGTCGGGAAGAAGAGCAGTTCTTC	CASSREEEQFF
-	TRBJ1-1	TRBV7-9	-	TGTGCCAGCAGCGCCCGGGGAGGCGAGAACACTGAAGCTTTCTTT	CASSARGGENTEAFF
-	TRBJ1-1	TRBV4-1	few	TGCGCCAGCAGCCCGACAGTGAACACTGAAGCTTTCTTT	CASSPTVNTEAFF
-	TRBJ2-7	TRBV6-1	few	TGTGCCAGCAGTGAAGCGGCGGCCTCCTACGAGCAGTACTTC	CASSEAAASYEQYF
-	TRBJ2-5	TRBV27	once	TGTGCCACCAGCCTATACGGGACCCAGTACTTC	CATSLYGTQYF
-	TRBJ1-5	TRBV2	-	TGTGCCAGCACTTCTCAGAATCAGCCCCAGCATTTT	CASTSQNQPQHF
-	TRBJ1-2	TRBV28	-	TGTGCCAGCAGTTCCCTATATGGCTACACCTTC	CASSSLYGYTF
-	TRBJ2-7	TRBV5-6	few	TGTGCCAGCAGCTTAGGCGGGACCTACGAGCAGTACTTC	CASSLGGTYEQYF